Sequencing of this T cell receptor beta chain was carried out in a study of shared clonotypes between healthy human individuals. For the study at large: Every donor yielded three CD4 naive, three CD4 memory, two CD8 naive and one CD8 memory plate. The study's findings and limits: The donor pool, a small one, limited the genetic and exposure-history diversity represented.

Data came from immunoSEQ multiplex PCR; TCRdb stores just in-frame clones and leaves some out. Of about 1 million clones in the sample, 65% to 75% were seen once. The table lists this clone with a few counts. Antigen: not known. CDR1 is GTSNPN, CDR2 SVGIG, per germline (reference sequence). The CDR3 is 18 amino acids. V lost 2 bases and J lost 0; bases outside the gene matches: 8. The chain recombines TRBV30 with TRBJ2-4; TRBD2 matches 12 bases. The sequenced sample consisted of memory CD4+ T cells sorted from blood. The subset: CD45RA-negative fraction. The receptor was derived from a man younger than 35 in good health. Here the CDR3 DNA reads TGTGCCTGGAGTTCTGGGCTAGCGGGAGGGGTAGCCAAAAACATTCAGTACTTC. Its protein product is CAWSSGLAGGVAKNIQYF.